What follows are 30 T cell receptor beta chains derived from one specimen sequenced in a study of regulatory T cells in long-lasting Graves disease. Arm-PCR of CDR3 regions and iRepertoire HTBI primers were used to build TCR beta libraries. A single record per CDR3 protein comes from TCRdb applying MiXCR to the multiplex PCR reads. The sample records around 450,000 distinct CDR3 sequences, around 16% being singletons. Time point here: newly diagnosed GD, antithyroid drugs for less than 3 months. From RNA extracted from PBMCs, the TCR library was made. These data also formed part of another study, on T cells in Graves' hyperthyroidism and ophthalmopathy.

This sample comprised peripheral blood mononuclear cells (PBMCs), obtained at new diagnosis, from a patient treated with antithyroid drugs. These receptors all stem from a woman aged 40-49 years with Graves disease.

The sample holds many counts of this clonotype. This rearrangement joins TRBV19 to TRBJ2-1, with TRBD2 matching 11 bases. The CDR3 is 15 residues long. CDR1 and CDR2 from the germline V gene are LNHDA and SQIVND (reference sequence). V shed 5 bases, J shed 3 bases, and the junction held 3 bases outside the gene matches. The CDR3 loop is CASSSLAGDYNEQFF. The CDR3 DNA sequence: TGTGCCAGTAGTTCACTAGCGGGAGACTACAATGAGCAGTTCTTC.

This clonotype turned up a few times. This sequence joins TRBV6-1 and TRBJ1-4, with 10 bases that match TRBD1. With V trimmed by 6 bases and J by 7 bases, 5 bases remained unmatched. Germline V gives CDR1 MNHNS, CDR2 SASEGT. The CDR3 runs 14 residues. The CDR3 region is CASRPGTGVEKLFF. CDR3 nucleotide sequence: TGTGCCAGCAGACCCGGGACAGGGGTTGAAAAACTGTTTTTT.

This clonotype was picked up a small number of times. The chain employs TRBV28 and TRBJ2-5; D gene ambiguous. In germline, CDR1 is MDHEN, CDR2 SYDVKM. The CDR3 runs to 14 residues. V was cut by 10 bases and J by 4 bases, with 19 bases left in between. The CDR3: CAIFWFGGAETQYF. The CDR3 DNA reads TGTGCCATCTTTTGGTTTGGTGGTGCAGAGACCCAGTACTTC.

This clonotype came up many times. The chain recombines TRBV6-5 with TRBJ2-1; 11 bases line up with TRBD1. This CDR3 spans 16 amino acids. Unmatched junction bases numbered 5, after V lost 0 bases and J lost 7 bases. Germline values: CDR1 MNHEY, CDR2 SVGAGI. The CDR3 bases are TGTGCCAGCAGTTACTCGACGGGACAGGGGGGTAATGAGCAGTTCTTC. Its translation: CASSYSTGQGGNEQFF.

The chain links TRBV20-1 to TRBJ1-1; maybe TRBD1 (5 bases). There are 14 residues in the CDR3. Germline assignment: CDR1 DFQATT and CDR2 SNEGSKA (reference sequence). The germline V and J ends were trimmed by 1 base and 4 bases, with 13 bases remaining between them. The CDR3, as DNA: TGCAGTGCTAGAGTCCGGGGGTGGGTCACTGAAGCTTTCTTT. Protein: CSARVRGWVTEAFF.

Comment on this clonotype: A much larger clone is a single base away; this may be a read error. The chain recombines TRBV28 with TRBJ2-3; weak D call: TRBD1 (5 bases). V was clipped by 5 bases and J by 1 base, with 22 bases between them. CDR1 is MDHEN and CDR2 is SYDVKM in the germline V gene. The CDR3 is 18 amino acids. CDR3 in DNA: TGTGCCAGCAGTGACCTCGTTAGTGGGGAAGGGGGCACAGATACGCAGTATTTT. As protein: CASSDLVSGEGGTDTQYF.

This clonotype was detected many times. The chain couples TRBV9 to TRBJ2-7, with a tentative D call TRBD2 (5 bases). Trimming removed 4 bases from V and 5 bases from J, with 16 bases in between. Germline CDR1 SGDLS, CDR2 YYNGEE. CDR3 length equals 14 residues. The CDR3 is CASSPRTGFDEQYF. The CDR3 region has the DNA TGTGCCAGCAGCCCACGGACGGGGTTCGACGAGCAGTACTTC.

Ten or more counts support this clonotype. CDR3 bases: TGTGCCAGCAGTTTCCCGGGGCCTAGTGGCACCGGGGAGCTGTTTTTT. Translated, it gives CASSFPGPSGTGELFF. The V and J genes are TRBV28 and TRBJ2-2; D tentatively fits TRBD1 or TRBD2 (5 bases each). V was shortened by 3 bases and J by 4 bases, with 15 bases between the two germline ends. The V gene's germline CDR1 is MDHEN and CDR2 SYDVKM. The CDR3 totals 16 residues.

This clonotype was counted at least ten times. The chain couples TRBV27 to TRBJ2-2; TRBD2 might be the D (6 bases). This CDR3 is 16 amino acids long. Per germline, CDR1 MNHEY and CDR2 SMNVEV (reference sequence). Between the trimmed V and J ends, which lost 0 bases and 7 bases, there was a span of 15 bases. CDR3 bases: TGTGCCAGCAGTTTATCGCCGGGGGACTGGGGCGGGGAGCTGTTTTTT. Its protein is CASSLSPGDWGGELFF.

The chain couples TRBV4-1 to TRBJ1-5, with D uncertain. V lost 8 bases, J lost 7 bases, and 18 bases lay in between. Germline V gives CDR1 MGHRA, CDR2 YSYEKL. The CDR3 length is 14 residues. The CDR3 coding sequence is TGCGCCAGCGGGCTTACTATCTCTTCCCAGCCCCAGCATTTT. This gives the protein CASGLTISSQPQHF.

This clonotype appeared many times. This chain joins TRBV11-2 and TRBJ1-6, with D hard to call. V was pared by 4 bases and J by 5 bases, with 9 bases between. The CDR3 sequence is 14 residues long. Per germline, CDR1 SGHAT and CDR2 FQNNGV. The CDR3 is CASSYGQDNSPLHF. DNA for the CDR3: TGTGCCAGCAGCTACGGGCAAGATAATTCACCCCTCCACTTT.

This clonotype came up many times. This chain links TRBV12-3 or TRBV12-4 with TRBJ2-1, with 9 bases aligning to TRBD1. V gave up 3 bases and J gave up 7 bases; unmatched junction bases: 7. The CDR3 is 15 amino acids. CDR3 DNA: TGTGCCAGCAGTTTTCTGACAGGGGGTGTTAATGAGCAGTTCTTC. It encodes CASSFLTGGVNEQFF.

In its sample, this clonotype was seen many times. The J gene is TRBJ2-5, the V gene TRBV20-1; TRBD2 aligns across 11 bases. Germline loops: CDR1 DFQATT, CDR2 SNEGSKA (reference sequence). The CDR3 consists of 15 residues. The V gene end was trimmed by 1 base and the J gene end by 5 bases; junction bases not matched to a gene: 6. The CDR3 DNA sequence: TGCAGTGCTAGAGTAGCGGGAGGGGAATGGGAGACCCAGTACTTC. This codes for CSARVAGGEWETQYF.

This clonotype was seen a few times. CDR3 nucleotide sequence: TGTGCCAGCAGCCTATCACGGTTCTCTGGAAACACCATATATTTT. Protein product: CASSLSRFSGNTIYF. The chain employs TRBV13 and TRBJ1-3; D gene uncertain. The CDR3 is 15 amino acids. Trimming stripped 5 bases from V and 0 bases from J, with 11 bases between. CDR1 and CDR2 (germline): PRHDT, FYEKMQ (reference sequence).

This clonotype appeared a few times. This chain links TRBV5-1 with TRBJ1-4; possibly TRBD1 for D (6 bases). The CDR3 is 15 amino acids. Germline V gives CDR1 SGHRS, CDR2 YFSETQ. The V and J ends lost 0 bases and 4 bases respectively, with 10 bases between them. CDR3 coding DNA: TGCGCCAGCAGCTTGGTACCAGGGGATAATGAAAAACTGTTTTTT. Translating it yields CASSLVPGDNEKLFF.

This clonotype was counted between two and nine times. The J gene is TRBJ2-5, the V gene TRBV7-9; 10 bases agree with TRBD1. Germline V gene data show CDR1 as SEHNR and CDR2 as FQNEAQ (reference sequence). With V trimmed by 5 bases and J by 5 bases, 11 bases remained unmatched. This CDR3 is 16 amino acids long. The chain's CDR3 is CASSQGGQGVWETQYF. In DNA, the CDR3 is TGTGCCAGCAGCCAGGGAGGACAGGGGGTTTGGGAGACCCAGTACTTC.

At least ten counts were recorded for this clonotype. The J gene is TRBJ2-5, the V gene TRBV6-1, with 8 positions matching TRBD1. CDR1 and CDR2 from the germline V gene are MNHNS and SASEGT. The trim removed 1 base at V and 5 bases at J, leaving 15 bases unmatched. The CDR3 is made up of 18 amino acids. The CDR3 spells CASSEGVGAGGAVETQYF. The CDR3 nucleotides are TGTGCCAGCAGTGAAGGGGTTGGCGCAGGGGGCGCGGTGGAGACCCAGTACTTC.

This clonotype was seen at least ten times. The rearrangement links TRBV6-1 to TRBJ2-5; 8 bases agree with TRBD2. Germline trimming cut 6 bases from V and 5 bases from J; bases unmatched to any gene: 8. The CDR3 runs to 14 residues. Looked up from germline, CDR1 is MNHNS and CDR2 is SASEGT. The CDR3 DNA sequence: TGTGCCAGCAGACCCGGGGGGGTTGGGGAGACCCAGTACTTC. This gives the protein CASRPGGVGETQYF.

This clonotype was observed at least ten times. CDR3 residues: CASSPEQGVSYEQYF. Here the CDR3 DNA reads TGTGCCAGCTCACCAGAACAGGGGGTCTCCTACGAGCAGTACTTC. The rearrangement links TRBV18 to TRBJ2-7, with 8 bases matching TRBD1. Per the germline V gene, CDR1 is KGHSH and CDR2 is LQKENI. The J segment lost 0 bases and the V segment lost 2 bases, leaving 3 bases of the junction unmatched. The CDR3 spans 15 residues.

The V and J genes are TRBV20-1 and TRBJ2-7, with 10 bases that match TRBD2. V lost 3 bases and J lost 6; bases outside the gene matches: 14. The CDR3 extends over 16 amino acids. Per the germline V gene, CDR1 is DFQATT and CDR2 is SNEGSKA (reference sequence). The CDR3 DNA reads TGCAGTGCTAGCAAGGCTAGCGGGAGTCTAACCTGCGAGCAGTACTTC. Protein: CSASKASGSLTCEQYF.

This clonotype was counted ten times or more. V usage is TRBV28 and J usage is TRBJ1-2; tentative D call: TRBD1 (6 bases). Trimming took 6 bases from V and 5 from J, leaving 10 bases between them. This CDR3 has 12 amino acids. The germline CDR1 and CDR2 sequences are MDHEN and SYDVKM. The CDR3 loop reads CASRAGAYGYTF. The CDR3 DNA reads TGTGCCAGCAGGGCGGGGGCTTATGGCTACACCTTC.

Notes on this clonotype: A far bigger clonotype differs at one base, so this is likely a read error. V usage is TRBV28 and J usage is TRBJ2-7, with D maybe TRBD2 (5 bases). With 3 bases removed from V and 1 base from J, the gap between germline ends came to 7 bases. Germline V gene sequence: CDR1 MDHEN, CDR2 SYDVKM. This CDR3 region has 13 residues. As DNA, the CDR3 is TGTGCCAGCAGTTTCGGGGAGTCCTACGAGCAGTACTTC. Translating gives CASSFGESYEQYF.

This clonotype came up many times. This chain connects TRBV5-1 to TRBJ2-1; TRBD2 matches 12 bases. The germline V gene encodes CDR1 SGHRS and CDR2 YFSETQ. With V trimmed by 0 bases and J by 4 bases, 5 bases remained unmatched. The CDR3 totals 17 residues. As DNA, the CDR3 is TGCGCCAGCAGCTTGGGGCTAGCGGGAGGGTTATACAATGAGCAGTTCTTC. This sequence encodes CASSLGLAGGLYNEQFF.

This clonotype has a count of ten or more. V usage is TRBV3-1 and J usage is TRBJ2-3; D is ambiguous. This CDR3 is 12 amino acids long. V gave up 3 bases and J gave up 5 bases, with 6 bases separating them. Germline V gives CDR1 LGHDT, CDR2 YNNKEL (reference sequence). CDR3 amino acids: CASSQGLDTQYF. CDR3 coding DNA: TGTGCCAGCAGCCAGGGGTTAGATACGCAGTATTTT.

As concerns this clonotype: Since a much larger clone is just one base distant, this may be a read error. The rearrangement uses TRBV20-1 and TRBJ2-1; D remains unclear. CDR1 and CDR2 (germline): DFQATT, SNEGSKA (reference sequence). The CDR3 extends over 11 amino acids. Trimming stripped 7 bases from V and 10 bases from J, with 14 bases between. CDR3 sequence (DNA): TGCAGTGTTAGTAAAGTAGGAGAGCAGTTCTTC. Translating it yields CSVSKVGEQFF.

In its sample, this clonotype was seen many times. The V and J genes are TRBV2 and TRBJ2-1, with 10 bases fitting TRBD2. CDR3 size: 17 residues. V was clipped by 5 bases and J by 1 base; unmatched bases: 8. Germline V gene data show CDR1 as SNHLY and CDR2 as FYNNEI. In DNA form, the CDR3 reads TGTGCCAGCAGTTCCGGAGGACTAGCGGTTTCCTACAATGAGCAGTTCTTC. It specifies CASSSGGLAVSYNEQFF.

For the CDR3, the DNA is TGTGCCAGCAGTTACAGGGATCAGCCCCAGCATTTT. Translating it yields CASSYRDQPQHF. V gene TRBV28 combines with J gene TRBJ1-5; possible D gene TRBD1, 6 bases. Trimming removed 4 bases at V and 5 bases at J, with 6 bases between. The germline V gene encodes CDR1 MDHEN and CDR2 SYDVKM. This CDR3 comprises 12 residues.

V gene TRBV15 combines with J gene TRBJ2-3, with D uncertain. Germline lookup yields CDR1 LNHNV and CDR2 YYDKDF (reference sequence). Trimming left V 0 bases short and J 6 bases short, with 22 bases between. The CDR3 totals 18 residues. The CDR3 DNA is TGTGCCACCAGCAGAGAGGGTGGGGTCGGTTCTTTCACGGATACGCAGTATTTT. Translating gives CATSREGGVGSFTDTQYF.

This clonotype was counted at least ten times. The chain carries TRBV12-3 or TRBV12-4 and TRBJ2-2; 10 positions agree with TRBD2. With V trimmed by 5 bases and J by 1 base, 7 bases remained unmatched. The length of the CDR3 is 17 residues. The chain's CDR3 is CASSKRAGGMNTGELFF. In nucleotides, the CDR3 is TGTGCCAGCAGTAAACGAGCGGGAGGGATGAACACCGGGGAGCTGTTTTTT.

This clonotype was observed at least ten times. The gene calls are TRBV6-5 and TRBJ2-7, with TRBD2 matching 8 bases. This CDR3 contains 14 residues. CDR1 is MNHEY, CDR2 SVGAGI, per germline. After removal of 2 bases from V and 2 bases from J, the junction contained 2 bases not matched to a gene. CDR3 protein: CASSYAGGPYEQYF. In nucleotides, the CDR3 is TGTGCCAGCAGTTACGCGGGGGGCCCCTACGAGCAGTACTTC.